A single TCR beta chain is shown here with its context. Its antigen is undetermined. TCRdb reprocessed the 5' RACE reads via MiXCR and lists one record per CDR3 protein. The sample shows some 190,000 distinct CDR3 sequences, about a sixth of them seen only once. CDR1 and CDR2 (germline): SGHAT, FQNNGV. The V gene lost 6 bases and the J gene lost 5 bases, with 16 bases spanning the gap. The CDR3 is made up of 14 amino acids. The data are from a study of identical twins. Study results and caveats: An excess of low generation probability was shown by twin-shared out-of-frame alpha sequences.

This same sample was also taken into another study, of T cells expressing NK-cell markers. As reported in that work: Sequenced donors, eight in total, included seven who were HCMV-seropositive and one who was seronegative.

Material for sequencing was CD8+ T cells sorted from blood. The sequence was collected from a woman between 18 and 29 years old in good health. V gene TRBV11-2 combines with J gene TRBJ1-1; D may be TRBD1 (5 bases). The CDR3 nucleotides read TGTGCCAGCAGATTCCAGGGCGTCGGGACTGAAGCTTTCTTT. It yields the protein CASRFQGVGTEAFF.